This T cell receptor (beta chain) was identified in a study of cytomegalovirus exposure and HLA in healthy donors. PCR amplification relied on 60 Vbeta primers (plus 13 Jbeta primers). Only in-frame clones appear in the TCRdb table, and some are missing; sequencing was by immunoSEQ multiplex PCR. In the table there are 55,000 to 65,000 clones, less than 85% of which are singletons. Looked up from germline, CDR1 is MNHEY and CDR2 is SVGAGI. There are 16 residues in the CDR3. V was shortened by 0 bases and J by 5 bases, with 16 bases between the two germline ends. The receptor was derived from a man younger than 40 in good health and CMV-seropositive. The sample taken for sequencing was PBMCs. V gene TRBV6-5 combines with J gene TRBJ2-5; D might be TRBD1 (8 bases). DNA of the CDR3: TGTGCCAGCAGTTACTCGGATGGACAGGGAGGGGAGACCCAGTACTTC. Residues: CASSYSDGQGGETQYF.